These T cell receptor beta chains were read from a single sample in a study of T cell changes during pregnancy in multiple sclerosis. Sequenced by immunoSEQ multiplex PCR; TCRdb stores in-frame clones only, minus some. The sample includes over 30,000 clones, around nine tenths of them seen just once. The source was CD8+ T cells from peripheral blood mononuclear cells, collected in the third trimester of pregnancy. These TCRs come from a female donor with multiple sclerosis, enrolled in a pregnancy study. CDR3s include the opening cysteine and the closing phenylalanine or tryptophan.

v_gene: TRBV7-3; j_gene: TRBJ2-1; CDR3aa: CASSLGQGAFQDEQFF
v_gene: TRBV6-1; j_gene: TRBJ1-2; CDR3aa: CAIEDSNYGYTF
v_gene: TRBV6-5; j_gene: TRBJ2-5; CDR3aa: CASIPSGGPSETQYF
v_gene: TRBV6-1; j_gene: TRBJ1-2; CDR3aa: CASSVVGGTEGYGYTF
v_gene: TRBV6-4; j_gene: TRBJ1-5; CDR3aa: CASSDSHEGSQPQHF
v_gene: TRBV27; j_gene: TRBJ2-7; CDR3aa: CAVRTGAYEQYF
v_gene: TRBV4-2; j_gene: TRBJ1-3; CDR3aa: CASSQGTGQAGNTIYF
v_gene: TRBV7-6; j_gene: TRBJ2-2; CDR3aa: CASSLVNSYTGELFF
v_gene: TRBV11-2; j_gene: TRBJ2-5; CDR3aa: CASSLGRGARETQYF
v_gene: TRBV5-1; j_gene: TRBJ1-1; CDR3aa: CASSPGAVLMNTEAFF
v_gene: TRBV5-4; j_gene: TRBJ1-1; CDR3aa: CASGPDRQGGNTEAFF
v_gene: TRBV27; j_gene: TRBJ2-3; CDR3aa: CASGRGADTQYF
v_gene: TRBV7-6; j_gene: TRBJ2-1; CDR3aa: CASSLVGFGGGTRDSYNEQFF
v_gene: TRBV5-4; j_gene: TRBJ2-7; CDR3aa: CASSPRFFSYEQYF
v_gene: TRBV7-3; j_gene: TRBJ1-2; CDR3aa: CASSLGQGFNYGYTF
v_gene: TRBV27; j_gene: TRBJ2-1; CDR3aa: CASSSRDRVWNEQFF
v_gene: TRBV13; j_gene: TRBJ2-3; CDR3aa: CASSLGLIGDYTQYF
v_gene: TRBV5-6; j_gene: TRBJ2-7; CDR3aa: CASSASGGSWEQYF
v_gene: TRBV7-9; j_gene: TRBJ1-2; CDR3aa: CASSFEEDYGYTF
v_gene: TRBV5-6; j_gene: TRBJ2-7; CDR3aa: CASSLIGRGSYEQYF
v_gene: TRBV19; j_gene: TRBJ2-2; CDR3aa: CASSIHGGAGELFF
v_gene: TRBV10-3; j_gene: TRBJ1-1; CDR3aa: CATEDSNRDTEAFF
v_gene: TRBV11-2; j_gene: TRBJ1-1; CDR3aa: CASSLGRGDRVAFF
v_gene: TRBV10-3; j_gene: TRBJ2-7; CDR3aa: CAISEGGPEQYF
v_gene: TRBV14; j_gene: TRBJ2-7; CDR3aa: CASSQVQAPYEQYF
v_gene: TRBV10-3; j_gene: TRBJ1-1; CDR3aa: CAISGTGDTEAFF
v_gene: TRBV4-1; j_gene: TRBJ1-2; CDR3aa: CASSQDQGLQFYGYTF
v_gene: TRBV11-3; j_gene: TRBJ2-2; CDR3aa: CASSSTSGGATGELFF